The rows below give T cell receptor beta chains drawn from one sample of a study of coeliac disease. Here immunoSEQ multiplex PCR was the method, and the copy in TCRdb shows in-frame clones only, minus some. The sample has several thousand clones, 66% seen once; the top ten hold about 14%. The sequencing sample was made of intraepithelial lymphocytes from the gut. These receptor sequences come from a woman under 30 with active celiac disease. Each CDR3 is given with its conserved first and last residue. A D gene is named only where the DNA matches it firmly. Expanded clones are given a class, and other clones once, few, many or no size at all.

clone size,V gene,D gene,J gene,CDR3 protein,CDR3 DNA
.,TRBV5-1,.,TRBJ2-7,CASSQISSYEQYF,TGCGCCAGCAGCCAAATTTCCTCCTACGAGCAGTACTTC
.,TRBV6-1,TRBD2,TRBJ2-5,CASSEQLAGGQETQYF,TGTGCCAGCAGTGAACAGCTAGCGGGGGGTCAAGAGACCCAGTACTTC
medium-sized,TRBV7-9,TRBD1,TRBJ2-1,CASSARIDRATYNEQFF,TGTGCCAGCAGCGCAAGAATCGACAGGGCCACATACAATGAGCAGTTCTTC
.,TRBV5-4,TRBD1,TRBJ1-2,CASSSGQFGYTF,TGTGCCAGCAGCTCGGGACAGTTCGGCTACACCTTC
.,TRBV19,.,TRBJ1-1,CASSPRGQIYTEAFF,TGTGCCAGTAGCCCCCGAGGACAGATCTACACTGAAGCTTTCTTT
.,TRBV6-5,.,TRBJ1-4,CASSYSTGQTNEKLFF,TGTGCCAGCAGTTACTCTACCGGACAGACTAATGAAAAACTGTTTTTT
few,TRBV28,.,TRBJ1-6,CASSLGPRVNSPLHF,TGTGCCAGCAGTTTGGGGCCCAGGGTCAATTCACCCCTCCACTTT
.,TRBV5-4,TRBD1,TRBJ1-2,CASSPGQFGYTF,TGTGCCAGCAGCCCGGGACAGTTCGGCTACACCTTC
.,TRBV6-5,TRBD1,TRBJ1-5,CASSWGTGDQPQHF,TGTGCCAGCAGTTGGGGGACAGGGGATCAGCCCCAGCATTTT
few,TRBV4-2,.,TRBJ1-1,CASSQDWTANANEAFF,TGTGCCAGCAGCCAAGATTGGACAGCAAATGCCAATGAAGCTTTCTTT
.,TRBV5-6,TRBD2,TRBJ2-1,CASSTLSGGGWGSYNEQFF,TGTGCCAGCAGCACCCTGTCCGGCGGGGGGTGGGGGTCCTACAATGAGCAGTTCTTC
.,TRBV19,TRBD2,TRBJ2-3,CASSIIALAGDTDTQYF,TGTGCCAGTAGTATAATAGCCCTAGCGGGGGACACAGATACGCAGTATTTT
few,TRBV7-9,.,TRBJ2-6,CASSWEQHSGANVLTF,TGTGCCAGCAGTTGGGAGCAGCACTCTGGGGCCAACGTCCTGACTTTC
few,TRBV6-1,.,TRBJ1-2,CASSEGGGSYGYTF,TGTGCCAGCAGTGAAGGCGGAGGGAGCTATGGCTACACCTTC
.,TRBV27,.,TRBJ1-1,CASSFGGTTEAFF,TGTGCCAGCAGTTTCGGCGGGACCACTGAAGCTTTCTTT
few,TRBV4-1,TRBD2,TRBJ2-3,CASSQLVAGGLTRPSTDTQYF,TGCGCCAGCAGCCAGCTGGTAGCGGGGGGCCTAACTCGGCCTAGCACAGATACGCAGTATTTT